The 3 T cell receptor beta chains given below trace back to one sample, sequenced in a study of shared clonotypes between healthy human individuals. Measured with immunoSEQ multiplex PCR; TCRdb has only the in-frame clones, and not every one. The repertoire includes over a million clones, around 97% of them detected once, and roughly 1.2% sits in the top ten. Sample: naive CD4+ T cells sorted from blood. The subset denotes: CD45RA+ positively selected. These receptors came from a man aged 30 to 39 in good health.

The chain links TRBV21-1 to TRBJ2-7; the D segment call TRBD2 is taken from the table without a DNA check. TRBV21-1 is deemed a pseudogene. This CDR3 region has 13 residues. CDR3: CASSKGTYYEQYF. The CDR3 DNA follows: TGTGCCAGCAGCAAAGGGACTTACTACGAGCAGTACTTC.

This rearrangement joins TRBV28 to TRBJ2-1; no clear D gene. Trimming stripped 7 bases from V and 0 bases from J, with 16 bases between. Germline values: CDR1 MDHEN, CDR2 SYDVKM. The CDR3 has 16 residues. CDR3 in amino acids: CASIALLPGSYNEQFF. CDR3 bases: TGTGCCAGCATAGCCCTCCTCCCAGGCTCCTACAATGAGCAGTTCTTC. Supplemented by reference TRBV28 and TRBJ2-1, the full variable domain reads DVKVTQSSRYLVKRTGEKVFLECVQDMDHENMFWYRQDPGLGLRLIYFSYDVKMKEKGDIPEGYSVSREKKERFSLILESASTNQTSMYLCASIALLPGSYNEQFFGPGTRLTVL.

This sequence joins TRBV7-6 and TRBJ2-1; D call uncertain. This CDR3 is built from 13 residues. The V end lost 5 bases, the J end lost 8 bases, and 13 bases lay between the germline ends. Per germline, CDR1 SGHVS and CDR2 FNYEAQ. For the CDR3, the DNA is TGTGCCAGCAGCCATAAAGTAGGCGATGAGCAGTTCTTC. It encodes CASSHKVGDEQFF.